Following are 32 T cell receptor beta chains from one sample sequenced in a study of blood T cell repertoires in COVID-19. Some clones are missing from TCRdb's copy, which holds only in-frame ones; the method was immunoSEQ multiplex PCR. The sample holds hundreds of thousands of clones, roughly 80% seen once. Sequencing was done on a sample of peripheral blood. These receptors all stem from a man between 25 and 39 years old with active or convalescent COVID-19.

The V call is TRBV3-1 (or the pseudogene TRBV3-2), the J call TRBJ2-4; 9 bases agree with TRBD2. The CDR3 runs 23 residues. Germline V gives CDR1 LGHDT, CDR2 YNNKEL (reference sequence). V was pared by 1 base and J by 2 bases, with 24 bases of the junction left unmatched. The chain's CDR3 is CASSQAPSGAWREGLGSKNIQYF. The CDR3 DNA is TGTGCCAGCAGCCAAGCACCCTCGGGGGCTTGGCGGGAGGGCCTGGGGTCCAAAAACATTCAGTACTTC.

The chain joins TRBV6-5 to TRBJ2-7; 7 positions match TRBD1. Germline V CDR1 and CDR2: MNHEY, SVGAGI. This CDR3 spans 16 amino acids. V shed 2 bases and J 4 bases; nucleotides not matched to a gene: 11. CDR3 DNA sequence: TGTGCCAGCAGTTACCCAACAAGACAGGGTCGTTACGAGCAGTACTTC. Its translation is CASSYPTRQGRYEQYF.

This clone was found a few times. The gene calls are TRBV19 and TRBJ2-7; D unclear. The CDR3 spans 13 residues. CDR1 LNHDA and CDR2 SQIVND come from the germline V gene (reference sequence). The V and J ends lost 3 bases and 0 bases respectively, with 6 bases between them. CDR3 amino acids: CASSIGRSYEQYF. Here the CDR3 DNA reads TGTGCCAGTAGTATCGGTCGCTCCTACGAGCAGTACTTC.

The CDR3 here is CASSFGQGVWNTEAFF. In DNA, the CDR3 is TGTGCCAGCAGTTTCGGGCAGGGGGTGTGGAACACTGAAGCTTTCTTT. The V gene is TRBV28, the J gene TRBJ1-1, with 7 positions matching TRBD1. The V gene end was trimmed by 3 bases and the J gene end by 1 base; junction bases not matched to a gene: 8. Per germline, CDR1 MDHEN and CDR2 SYDVKM. CDR3 length equals 16 residues.

The chain combines TRBV6-6 with TRBJ2-7; TRBD1 agrees at 8 bases. V trimming: 6 bases; J trimming: 4 bases; junction bases outside the gene matches: 8. Per germline, CDR1 MNHNY and CDR2 SVGAGI (reference sequence). There are 14 residues in the CDR3. The CDR3 sequence is CASRRQGKRYEQYF. The CDR3 DNA sequence: TGTGCCAGCAGACGACAGGGGAAACGGTACGAGCAGTACTTC.

J is TRBJ2-3 and V is TRBV6-5; perhaps TRBD1 as D (5 bases). V was trimmed by 2 bases and J by 2 bases, leaving 14 bases between them. The CDR3 has 16 amino acids. Germline values: CDR1 MNHEY, CDR2 SVGAGI. Written as DNA, the CDR3 is TGTGCCAGCAGTTACCAGGGATCGCCCTTCACAGATACGCAGTATTTT. It encodes CASSYQGSPFTDTQYF.

The chain employs TRBV5-1 and TRBJ2-7; 9 nucleotides agree with TRBD1. The junction had 5 bases not matched to a gene; V was cut back by 4 bases and J by 3 bases. This CDR3 is built from 14 residues. The germline CDR1 and CDR2 sequences are SGHRS and YFSETQ. The CDR3 protein is CASSEQGANYEQYF. The CDR3, as DNA: TGCGCCAGCAGCGAACAGGGGGCCAACTACGAGCAGTACTTC.

This rearrangement joins TRBV4-3 to TRBJ1-3, with D perhaps TRBD1 (5 bases). The V gene's germline CDR1 is LGHNA and CDR2 YSLEER. The CDR3 length is 17 residues. V was clipped by 0 bases and J by 3 bases, with 15 bases between them. CDR3 nucleotides: TGCGCCAGCAGCCAAGATAGGGGTAATAGGGTTGGAAACACCATATATTTT. Protein: CASSQDRGNRVGNTIYF.

The V gene is TRBV6-5, the J gene TRBJ1-1, with D unclear. CDR3 length: 14 residues. CDR1 is MNHEY and CDR2 is SVGAGI in the germline V gene. Trimming took off 4 bases at V and 7 bases at J, with 16 bases between the two ends. The CDR3 spells CASSFRMGEGEAFF. Here the CDR3 DNA reads TGTGCCAGCAGTTTCAGAATGGGAGAAGGTGAAGCTTTCTTT.

The chain combines TRBV29-1 with TRBJ2-7; D perhaps matches TRBD2 (5 bases). V lost 6 bases, J lost 5 bases, and 17 bases lay in between. The germline gives CDR1 SQVTM, CDR2 ANQGSEA. The CDR3 sequence is 13 residues long. The CDR3 sequence is CSVKQRTGNEQYF. CDR3 nucleotide sequence: TGCAGCGTAAAACAGAGGACTGGAAACGAGCAGTACTTC.

The gene calls are TRBV30 and TRBJ1-3; D is uncertain. Germline V lookup: CDR1 GTSNPN, CDR2 SVGIG (reference sequence). CDR3 length: 13 residues. The V gene lost 0 bases and the J gene lost 0 bases, with 3 bases spanning the gap. The CDR3 spells CAWSVHSGNTIYF. CDR3 bases: TGTGCCTGGAGTGTCCACTCTGGAAACACCATATATTTT.

This clone was recorded once. The chain employs TRBV5-6 and TRBJ2-7; no definite D call. Germline CDR1 is SGHDT and CDR2 is YYEEEE. The CDR3 runs 14 residues. V was trimmed by 2 bases and J by 5 bases, leaving 14 bases between them. CDR3 protein: CASSFSGPKDEQYF. DNA for the CDR3: TGTGCCAGCAGCTTTTCGGGTCCTAAAGACGAGCAGTACTTC.

The V gene is TRBV4-2, the J gene TRBJ2-7; 9 bases align to TRBD2. V was pared by 0 bases and J by 2 bases, with 5 bases of the junction left unmatched. Germline V gene lookup returns CDR1 LGHNA and CDR2 YNFKEQ. CDR3 length: 16 amino acids. CDR3 DNA sequence: TGTGCCAGCAGCCAAGATACTAGCGGGCCTGCCTACGAGCAGTACTTC. This encodes CASSQDTSGPAYEQYF.

The V and J genes are TRBV6-5 and TRBJ2-1; TRBD2 is a possible D gene (6 bases). Germline loops: CDR1 MNHEY, CDR2 SVGAGI. This CDR3 has 13 residues. Trimming stripped 7 bases from V and 5 bases from J, with 12 bases between. CDR3 residues: CASMRGEDNEQFF. Written as DNA, the CDR3 is TGTGCCAGCATGCGGGGAGAGGACAATGAGCAGTTCTTC.

This chain joins TRBV3-1 (or the pseudogene TRBV3-2) and TRBJ2-1; a possible D gene is TRBD2 (6 bases). CDR1 LGHDT and CDR2 YNNKEL come from the germline V gene (reference sequence). V lost 5 bases and J lost 1, with 18 bases in between. The CDR3 runs 17 residues. The DNA of the CDR3 is TGTGCCAGCAGCGAAGTGCCGTGGCGGGATTCCTACAATGAGCAGTTCTTC. This gives the protein CASSEVPWRDSYNEQFF.

This rearrangement joins TRBV19 to TRBJ1-2; D possibly corresponds to TRBD1 (6 bases). The CDR3 spans 16 residues. CDR1 LNHDA and CDR2 SQIVND come from the germline V gene (reference sequence). The ends were cut back, 3 bases at V and 5 bases at J, with 19 bases in the middle. The CDR3 sequence: CASSIGPGRGGYGYTF. The CDR3 DNA sequence: TGTGCCAGTAGTATCGGTCCGGGCAGAGGGGGATATGGCTACACCTTC.

The chain recombines TRBV5-1 with TRBJ2-1; D unclear. V was pared by 6 bases and J by 7 bases, with 11 bases between. This CDR3 has 12 residues. CDR1 and CDR2 from the germline V gene are SGHRS and YFSETQ. CDR3 sequence reads: CASTSNGNEQFF. CDR3 in DNA: TGCGCCAGCACCTCCAACGGGAATGAGCAGTTCTTC.

V and J are TRBV11-2 and TRBJ1-5; 9 nucleotides line up with TRBD1. After removal of 4 bases from V and 2 bases from J, the junction contained 0 bases not matched to a gene. The CDR3 is 14 amino acids. The germline V gene encodes CDR1 SGHAT and CDR2 FQNNGV. The CDR3 region has the DNA TGTGCCAGCAGCTGGACAGGGGGCAATCAGCCCCAGCATTTT. Its translation: CASSWTGGNQPQHF. Combining the CDR3 with reference TRBV11-2 and TRBJ1-5 gives the whole variable domain EAGVAQSPRYKIIEKRQSVAFWCNPISGHATLYWYQQILGQGPKLLIQFQNNGVVDDSQLPKDRFSAERLKGVDSTLKIQPAKLEDSAVYLCASSWTGGNQPQHFGDGTRLSIL.

This chain connects TRBV6-2 or TRBV6-3 to TRBJ1-5; D may be TRBD1 (6 bases). The CDR3 contains 16 residues. Per germline, CDR1 MNHEY and CDR2 SVGEGT. Trimming shortened V by 2 bases and J by 6 bases, and 17 bases separated the two germline ends. The CDR3 sequence: CASSYRIQGTSQPQHF. The CDR3 coding sequence is TGTGCCAGCAGTTACCGGATACAGGGAACGAGTCAGCCCCAGCATTTT.

This clone was picked up one time. The chain recombines TRBV19 with TRBJ2-1, with 7 nucleotides matching TRBD2. Germline V CDR1 and CDR2: LNHDA, SQIVND (reference sequence). Trimming at V came to 8 bases and at J to 4 bases, leaving 11 bases not matched to a gene. There are 15 residues in the CDR3. In DNA form, the CDR3 reads TGTGCCAGTCGCACGGATCTAGCGGAATACAATGAGCAGTTCTTC. Translating it yields CASRTDLAEYNEQFF.

The chain is built from TRBV6-6 and TRBJ1-2; 12 bases are shared with TRBD1. After removal of 7 bases from V and 4 bases from J, the junction contained 4 bases not matched to a gene. There are 14 residues in the CDR3. Germline CDR1 and CDR2: MNHNY and SVGAGI (reference sequence). The CDR3, as DNA: TGTGCCAGCATTGGGACAGGGGGCGCCTATGGCTACACCTTC. Amino acid sequence: CASIGTGGAYGYTF.

This sequence joins TRBV7-9 and TRBJ1-5; possibly TRBD1 for D (5 bases). Per germline, CDR1 SEHNR and CDR2 FQNEAQ (reference sequence). This CDR3 contains 14 residues. Deletions cut 5 bases from V and 1 base from J, with 9 bases between. The CDR3 DNA reads as TGTGCCAGCAGCCAGGACAAGAGCAATCAGCCCCAGCATTTT. Its protein product is CASSQDKSNQPQHF.

The V gene is TRBV7-3, the J gene TRBJ2-1; 8 bases fit TRBD2. The germline CDR1 and CDR2 sequences are SGHTA and FQGTGA. The CDR3 is 14 residues long. J gave up 9 bases and V 3 bases, and 7 bases lay outside the gene matches. The CDR3 sequence is CASSFGLAGSEQFF. The CDR3 DNA reads TGTGCCAGCAGCTTCGGTCTAGCGGGTTCTGAGCAGTTCTTC.

The gene calls are TRBV12-3 or TRBV12-4 and TRBJ1-6, with TRBD1 as a possible D gene (6 bases). The CDR3 covers 13 residues. Deletions cut 3 bases from V and 10 bases from J, with 10 bases between. The CDR3 nucleotides read TGTGCCAGCAGTTTTGGCAGGGGATCACCCCTCCACTTT. Protein sequence: CASSFGRGSPLHF.

V usage is TRBV5-1 and J usage is TRBJ2-3; perhaps TRBD2 as D (5 bases). V was trimmed by 3 bases and J by 0 bases, leaving 14 bases between them. Germline V gene sequence: CDR1 SGHRS, CDR2 YFSETQ. The CDR3 contains 16 residues. In nucleotides, the CDR3 is TGCGCCAGCAGCTACTCTCGAGCGGTTAGCACAGATACGCAGTATTTT. Its protein product is CASSYSRAVSTDTQYF. The entire variable domain, with the rest obtained from reference TRBV5-1 and TRBJ2-3, is as follows: KAGVTQTPRYLIKTRGQQVTLSCSPISGHRSVSWYQQTPGQGLQFLFEYFSETQRNKGNFPGRFSGRQFSNSRSEMNVSTLELGDSALYLCASSYSRAVSTDTQYFGPGTRLTVL.

The rearrangement uses TRBV28 and TRBJ2-7; 7 nucleotides match TRBD1. In germline, CDR1 is MDHEN, CDR2 SYDVKM. With V trimmed by 2 bases and J by 8 bases, 12 bases remained unmatched. CDR3 length: 15 amino acids. The CDR3 spells CASSLGDSWEAKQYF. DNA for the CDR3: TGTGCCAGCAGTTTAGGGGACAGTTGGGAAGCGAAGCAGTACTTC.

The rearrangement links TRBV7-9 to TRBJ2-6, with a possible D match to TRBD2 (6 bases). V lost 1 base, J lost 0 bases, and 7 bases lay in between. Germline CDR1 and CDR2: SEHNR and FQNEAQ (reference sequence). The CDR3 loop spans 16 amino acids. In DNA, the CDR3 is TGTGCCAGCAGCTTAGGCGGGGTCTCTGGGGCCAACGTCCTGACTTTC. Encoded protein: CASSLGGVSGANVLTF.

This clone was counted only a few times. This chain uses TRBV6-5 with TRBJ1-2, with a tentative D call TRBD1 (5 bases). With 2 bases removed from V and 6 bases from J, the gap between germline ends came to 7 bases. The CDR3 covers 12 residues. Germline V gives CDR1 MNHEY, CDR2 SVGAGI. CDR3: CASSYRRDGYTF. DNA for the CDR3: TGTGCCAGCAGTTACCGCAGGGATGGCTACACCTTC.

Here the CDR3 reads CSASPGGRETQYF. The CDR3 DNA reads as TGCAGTGCTAGTCCGGGGGGCCGGGAGACCCAGTACTTC. The chain recombines TRBV20-1 with TRBJ2-5; weak D call: TRBD2 (7 bases). Germline CDR1 and CDR2: DFQATT and SNEGSKA (reference sequence). This CDR3 is 13 amino acids long. V lost 3 bases and J lost 5, with 13 bases in between.

V usage is TRBV2 and J usage is TRBJ1-1; perhaps TRBD1 as D (6 bases). Trimming removed 7 bases from V and 2 bases from J, with 8 bases in between. Germline values: CDR1 SNHLY, CDR2 FYNNEI. CDR3 length: 12 amino acids. The chain's CDR3 is CASIGTNTEAFF. The CDR3 coding sequence is TGTGCCAGCATTGGGACAAACACTGAAGCTTTCTTT.

The CDR3 sequence is CASSPSAGSMSGELFF. DNA of the CDR3: TGTGCCAGCTCACCTTCTGCAGGGTCGATGTCCGGGGAGCTGTTTTTT. The chain couples TRBV18 to TRBJ2-2; the D gene is possibly TRBD1 (5 bases). The germline gives CDR1 KGHSH, CDR2 LQKENI. The CDR3 is 16 residues long. The V end was cut by 3 bases, the J end by 6 bases, with 17 bases between.

V is TRBV28 and J is TRBJ2-2; TRBD1 agrees at 8 bases. The germline V gene encodes CDR1 MDHEN and CDR2 SYDVKM. This CDR3 region has 15 residues. Trimming took 6 bases from V and 8 from J; bases not matched to a gene: 11. This chain's CDR3 is CASSLPGQVLGELFF. The CDR3 DNA is TGTGCCAGCAGCTTACCGGGACAGGTACTGGGGGAGCTGTTTTTT.